The sequence of this T cell receptor beta chain was determined in a study of cytomegalovirus exposure and HLA in healthy donors. Study information: The approximately 690 first-cohort repertoires and the 120 or so validation repertoires shared the same platform, a later analysis reported.

A word on this clone: Its target is unknown.

Trimming shortened V by 7 bases and J by 1 base, and 16 bases separated the two germline ends. Germline V gene lookup returns CDR1 MDHEN and CDR2 SYDVKM. This CDR3 comprises 15 residues. Profiled with immunoSEQ multiplex PCR; TCRdb holds only in-frame clones, not every one. Among 110,000 or so clones listed, about 91% were seen once. The study's findings and limits: Under in vitro conditions, a few CMV-associated chains were confirmed as specific for CMV antigens.

Sequencing was carried out using PBMCs. The chain is built from TRBV28 and TRBJ2-5; perhaps TRBD1 as D (5 bases). The sequence came from a man aged 18 to 30 in good health and CMV-seronegative. The CDR3 sequence: CASTKTRTGQETQYF. The CDR3 DNA is TGTGCCAGCACCAAAACCCGTACAGGCCAAGAGACCCAGTACTTC.